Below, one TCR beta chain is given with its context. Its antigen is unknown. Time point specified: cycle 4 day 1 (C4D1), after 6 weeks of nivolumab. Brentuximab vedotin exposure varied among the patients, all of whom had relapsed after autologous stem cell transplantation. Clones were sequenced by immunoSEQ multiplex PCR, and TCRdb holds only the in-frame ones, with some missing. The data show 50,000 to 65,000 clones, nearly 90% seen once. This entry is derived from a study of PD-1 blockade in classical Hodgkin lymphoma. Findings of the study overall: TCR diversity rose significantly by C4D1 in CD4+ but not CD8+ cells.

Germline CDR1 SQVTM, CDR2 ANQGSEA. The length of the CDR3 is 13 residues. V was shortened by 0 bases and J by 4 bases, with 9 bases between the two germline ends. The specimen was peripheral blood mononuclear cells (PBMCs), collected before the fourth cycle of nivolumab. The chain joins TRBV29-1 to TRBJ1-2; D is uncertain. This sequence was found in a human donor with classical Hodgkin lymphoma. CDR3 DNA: TGCAGCGTTGAAGATGGGCAGTCCTATGGCTACACCTTC. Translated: CSVEDGQSYGYTF.